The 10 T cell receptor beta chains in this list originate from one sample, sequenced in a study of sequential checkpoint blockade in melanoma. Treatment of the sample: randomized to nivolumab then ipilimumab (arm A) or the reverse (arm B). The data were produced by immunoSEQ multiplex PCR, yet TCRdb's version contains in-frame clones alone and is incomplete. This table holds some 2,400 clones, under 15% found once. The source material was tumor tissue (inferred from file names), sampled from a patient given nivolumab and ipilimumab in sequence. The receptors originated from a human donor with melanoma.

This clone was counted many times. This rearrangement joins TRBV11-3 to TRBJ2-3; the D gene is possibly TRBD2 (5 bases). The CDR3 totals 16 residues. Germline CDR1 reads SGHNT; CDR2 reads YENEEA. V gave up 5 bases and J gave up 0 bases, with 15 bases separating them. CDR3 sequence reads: CASSPFNRGSTDTQYF. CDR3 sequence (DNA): TGTGCCAGCAGCCCTTTTAACCGGGGAAGCACAGATACGCAGTATTTT.

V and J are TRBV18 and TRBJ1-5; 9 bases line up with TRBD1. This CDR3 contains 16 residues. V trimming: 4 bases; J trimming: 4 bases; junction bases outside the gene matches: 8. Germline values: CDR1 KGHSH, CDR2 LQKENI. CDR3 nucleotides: TGTGCCAGCTCACGAACAGGGGGCGCGGGGAATCAGCCCCAGCATTTT. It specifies CASSRTGGAGNQPQHF.

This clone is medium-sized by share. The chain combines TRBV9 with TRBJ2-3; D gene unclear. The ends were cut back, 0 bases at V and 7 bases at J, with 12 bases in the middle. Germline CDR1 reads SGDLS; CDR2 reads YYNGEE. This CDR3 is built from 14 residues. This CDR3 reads CASSVEQFPNTQYF. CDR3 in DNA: TGTGCCAGCAGCGTAGAACAATTCCCGAATACGCAGTATTTT.

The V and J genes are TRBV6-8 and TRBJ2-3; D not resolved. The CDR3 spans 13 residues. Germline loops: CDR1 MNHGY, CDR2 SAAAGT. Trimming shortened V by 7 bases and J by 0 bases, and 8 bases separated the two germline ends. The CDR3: CASKDGSTDTQYF. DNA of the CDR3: TGTGCCAGCAAGGACGGGAGCACAGATACGCAGTATTTT.

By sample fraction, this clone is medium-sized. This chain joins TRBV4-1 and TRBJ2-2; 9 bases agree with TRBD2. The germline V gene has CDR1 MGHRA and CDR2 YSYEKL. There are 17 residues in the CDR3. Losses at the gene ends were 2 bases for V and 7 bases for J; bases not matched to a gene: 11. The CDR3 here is CASSQSPTGTSSGELFF. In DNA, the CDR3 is TGCGCCAGCAGCCAATCACCCACCGGGACTAGCAGCGGGGAGCTGTTTTTT.

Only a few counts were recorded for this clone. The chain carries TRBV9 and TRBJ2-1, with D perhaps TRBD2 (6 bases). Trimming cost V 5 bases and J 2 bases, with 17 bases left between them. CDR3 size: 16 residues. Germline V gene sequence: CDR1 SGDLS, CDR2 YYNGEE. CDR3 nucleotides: TGTGCCAGCAGTGAAAGAGGAGGGCGCCCCTACAATGAGCAGTTCTTC. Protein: CASSERGGRPYNEQFF.

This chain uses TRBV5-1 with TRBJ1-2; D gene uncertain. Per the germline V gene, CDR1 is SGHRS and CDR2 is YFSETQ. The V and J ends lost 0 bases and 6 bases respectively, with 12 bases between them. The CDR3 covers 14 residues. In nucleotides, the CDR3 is TGCGCCAGCAGCTTGGTCTCGGGGTGCCATGGCTACACCTTC. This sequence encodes CASSLVSGCHGYTF.

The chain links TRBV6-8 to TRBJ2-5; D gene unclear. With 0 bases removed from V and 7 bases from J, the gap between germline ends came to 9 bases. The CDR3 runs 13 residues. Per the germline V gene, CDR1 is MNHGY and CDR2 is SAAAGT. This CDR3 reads CASSYSKDGTQYF. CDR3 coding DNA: TGTGCCAGCAGTTACTCGAAGGATGGGACCCAGTACTTC.

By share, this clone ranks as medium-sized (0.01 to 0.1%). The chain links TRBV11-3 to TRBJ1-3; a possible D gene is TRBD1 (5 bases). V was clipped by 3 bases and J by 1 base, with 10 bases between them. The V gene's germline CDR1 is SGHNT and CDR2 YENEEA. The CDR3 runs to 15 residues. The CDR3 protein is CASSLAGGSGNTIYF. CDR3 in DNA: TGTGCCAGCAGCTTGGCGGGGGGGTCTGGAAACACCATATATTTT.

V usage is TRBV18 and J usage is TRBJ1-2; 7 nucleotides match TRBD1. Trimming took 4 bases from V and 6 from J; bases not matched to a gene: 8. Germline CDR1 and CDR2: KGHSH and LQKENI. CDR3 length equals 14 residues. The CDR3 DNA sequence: TGTGCCAGCTCACGAGACAGGGTCGGGGATGGCTACACCTTC. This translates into CASSRDRVGDGYTF.